Shown below are 11 T cell receptor beta chains from a single sample sequenced in a study of PD-1 blockade in classical Hodgkin lymphoma. Time point defined: cycle 4 day 1 (C4D1), after 6 weeks of nivolumab. After autologous stem cell transplantation all patients relapsed, and prior brentuximab vedotin exposure differed between cohorts. Assay: immunoSEQ multiplex PCR; the TCRdb copy retains only in-frame clones and omits some. Of some 90,000 clones listed, under 85% are singletons. Specimen: peripheral blood mononuclear cells (PBMCs), collected before the fourth cycle of nivolumab. The origin of the receptors is a human donor with classical Hodgkin lymphoma.

The V call is TRBV5-1, the J call TRBJ2-2, with TRBD1 identical over 9 bases. The CDR3 consists of 14 residues. The junction had 5 bases not matched to a gene; V was cut back by 4 bases and J by 7 bases. CDR1 SGHRS and CDR2 YFSETQ come from the germline V gene. The CDR3, as DNA: TGCGCCAGCAGCATCGGGACAGGGATCGGGGAGCTGTTTTTT. Amino acid sequence: CASSIGTGIGELFF.

V usage is TRBV27 and J usage is TRBJ1-2; 8 positions match TRBD1. CDR1 and CDR2 from the germline V gene are MNHEY and SMNVEV (reference sequence). Trimming removed 4 bases from V and 1 base from J; junction bases left unmatched: 8. There are 16 residues in the CDR3. The CDR3 coding sequence is TGTGCCAGCAGTTCCCGGACAGGGCAGAGTAACTATGGCTACACCTTC. Translation: CASSSRTGQSNYGYTF.

In this sample, this clone turned up once. The V call is TRBV7-8, the J call TRBJ2-2; 9 positions match TRBD1. With 1 base clipped from V and 0 bases from J, the junction kept 6 bases outside the gene matches. CDR1 and CDR2 (germline): SGHVS, FQNEAQ. The CDR3 has 18 amino acids. The CDR3: CASSLDRGLTANTGELFF. The CDR3 DNA is TGTGCCAGCAGCTTAGACAGGGGGCTAACGGCGAACACCGGGGAGCTGTTTTTT.

The chain has TRBV10-3 and TRBJ2-7; the D is unclear. Germline lookup yields CDR1 ENHRY and CDR2 SYGVKD. The CDR3 loop spans 13 amino acids. Trimming cost V 0 bases and J 5 bases, with 8 bases left between them. CDR3 in DNA: TGTGCCATCAGTGAGTCGGCAGGCCACGAGCAGTACTTC. It yields the protein CAISESAGHEQYF.

J is TRBJ1-5 and V is TRBV7-8, with D hard to call. Germline values: CDR1 SGHVS, CDR2 FQNEAQ. This CDR3 is 17 amino acids long. The ends were cut back, 0 bases at V and 0 bases at J, with 12 bases in the middle. The DNA for the CDR3 is TGTGCCAGCAGCTTAGCGCTGATAGGGTATAGCAATCAGCCCCAGCATTTT. The encoded protein is CASSLALIGYSNQPQHF. Looking up the rest from reference TRBV7-8 and TRBJ1-5 gives the full variable domain: GAGVSQSPRYKVAKRGQDVALRCDPISGHVSLFWYQQALGQGPEFLTYFQNEAQLDKSGLPSDRFFAERPEGSVSTLKIQRTQQEDSAVYLCASSLALIGYSNQPQHFGDGTRLSIL.

The rearrangement links TRBV9 to TRBJ2-5, with no clear D. Germline lookup yields CDR1 SGDLS and CDR2 YYNGEE. The V end was cut by 5 bases, the J end by 2 bases, with 10 bases between. CDR3 length: 13 amino acids. The CDR3: CASSALQQETQYF. In DNA form, the CDR3 reads TGTGCCAGCAGTGCCCTTCAGCAAGAGACCCAGTACTTC.

This chain connects TRBV6-5 to TRBJ2-7; 8 bases match TRBD2. V trimming: 4 bases; J trimming: 0 bases; junction bases outside the gene matches: 8. The CDR3 is made up of 16 amino acids. CDR1 is MNHEY, CDR2 SVGAGI, per germline. CDR3 region: CASSSTIAGGSYEQYF. The CDR3 DNA reads as TGTGCCAGCAGTTCCACTATTGCGGGAGGCTCCTACGAGCAGTACTTC.

The chain recombines TRBV2 with TRBJ2-2; 8 nucleotides line up with TRBD1. The CDR3 has 15 residues. Germline CDR1 SNHLY, CDR2 FYNNEI. With 1 base clipped from V and 7 bases from J, the junction kept 5 bases outside the gene matches. DNA for the CDR3: TGTGCCAGCAGTGAAGGGGACAGGCTTCACGGGGAGCTGTTTTTT. It translates to CASSEGDRLHGELFF.

The V call is TRBV19, the J call TRBJ2-5, with D perhaps matching TRBD1 or TRBD2 (6 bases each). The CDR3 spans 15 residues. Trimming cost V 0 bases and J 5 bases, with 13 bases left between them. CDR1 and CDR2 (germline): LNHDA, SQIVND (reference sequence). DNA for the CDR3: TGTGCCAGTAGTATAGATGGGGGCGGGACCGAGACCCAGTACTTC. Its translation is CASSIDGGGTETQYF. Using reference TRBV19 and TRBJ2-5 for the parts outside the CDR3, the full variable domain is DGGITQSPKYLFRKEGQNVTLSCEQNLNHDAMYWYRQDPGQGLRLIYYSQIVNDFQKGDIAEGYSVSREKKESFPLTVTSAQKNPTAFYLCASSIDGGGTETQYFGPGTRLLVL.

The V call is TRBV10-2, the J call TRBJ1-1, with D unresolved. Germline lookup yields CDR1 WSHSY and CDR2 SAAADI. This CDR3 is 14 amino acids long. Deletions cut 2 bases from V and 5 bases from J, with 12 bases between. CDR3: CASSEIFAGTEAFF. Written as DNA, the CDR3 is TGCGCCAGCAGTGAGATTTTTGCGGGAACTGAAGCTTTCTTT.

This clone was picked up a small number of times. The V gene is TRBV18, the J gene TRBJ2-5; the D gene is possibly TRBD2 (6 bases). The CDR3 extends over 13 amino acids. Trimming pared 9 bases from V and 2 bases from J, leaving 13 bases between. CDR1 is KGHSH and CDR2 is LQKENI in the germline V gene. CDR3 nucleotide sequence: TGTGCCAGTGGGAGGTCAGAACAAGAGACCCAGTACTTC. It yields the protein CASGRSEQETQYF. Based on the CDR3 plus reference TRBV18 and TRBJ2-5, the full variable domain is NAGVMQNPRHLVRRRGQEARLRCSPMKGHSHVYWYRQLPEEGLKFMVYLQKENIIDESGMPKERFSAEFPKEGPSILRIQQVVRGDSAAYFCASGRSEQETQYFGPGTRLLVL.